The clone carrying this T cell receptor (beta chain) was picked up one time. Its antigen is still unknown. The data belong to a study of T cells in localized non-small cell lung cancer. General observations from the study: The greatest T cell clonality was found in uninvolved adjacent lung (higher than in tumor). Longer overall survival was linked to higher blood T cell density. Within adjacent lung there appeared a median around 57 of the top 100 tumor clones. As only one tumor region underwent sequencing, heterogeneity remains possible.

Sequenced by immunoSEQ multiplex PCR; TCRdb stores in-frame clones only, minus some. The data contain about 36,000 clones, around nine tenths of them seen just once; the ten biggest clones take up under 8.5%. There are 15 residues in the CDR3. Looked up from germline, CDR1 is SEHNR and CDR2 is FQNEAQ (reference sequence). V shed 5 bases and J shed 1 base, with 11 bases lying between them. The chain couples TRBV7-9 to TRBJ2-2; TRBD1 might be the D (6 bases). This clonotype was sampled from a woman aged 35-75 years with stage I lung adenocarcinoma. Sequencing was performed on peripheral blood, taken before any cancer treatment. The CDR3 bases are TGTGCCAGCAGCGTGGACAGCTTGAACACCGGGGAGCTGTTTTTT. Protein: CASSVDSLNTGELFF.